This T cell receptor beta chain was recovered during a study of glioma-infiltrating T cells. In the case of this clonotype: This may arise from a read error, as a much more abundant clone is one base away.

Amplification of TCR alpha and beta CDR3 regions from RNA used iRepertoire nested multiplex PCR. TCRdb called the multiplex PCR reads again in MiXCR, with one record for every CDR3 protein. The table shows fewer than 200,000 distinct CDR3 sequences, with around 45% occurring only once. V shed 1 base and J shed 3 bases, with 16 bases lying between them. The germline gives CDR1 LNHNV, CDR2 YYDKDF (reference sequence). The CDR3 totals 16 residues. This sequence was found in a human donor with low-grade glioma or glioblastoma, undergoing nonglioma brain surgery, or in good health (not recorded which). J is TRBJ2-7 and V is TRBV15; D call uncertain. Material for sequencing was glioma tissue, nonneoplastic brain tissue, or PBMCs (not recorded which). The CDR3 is CATSRGVTPNHYEQYF. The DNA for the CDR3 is TGTGCCACCAGCAGAGGTGTTACACCGAACCACTACGAGCAGTACTTC. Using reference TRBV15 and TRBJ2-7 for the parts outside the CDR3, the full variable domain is DAMVIQNPRYQVTQFGKPVTLSCSQTLNHNVMYWYQQKSSQAPKLLFHYYDKDFNNEADTPDNFQSRRPNTSFCFLDIRSPGLGDTAMYLCATSRGVTPNHYEQYFGPGTRLTVT.